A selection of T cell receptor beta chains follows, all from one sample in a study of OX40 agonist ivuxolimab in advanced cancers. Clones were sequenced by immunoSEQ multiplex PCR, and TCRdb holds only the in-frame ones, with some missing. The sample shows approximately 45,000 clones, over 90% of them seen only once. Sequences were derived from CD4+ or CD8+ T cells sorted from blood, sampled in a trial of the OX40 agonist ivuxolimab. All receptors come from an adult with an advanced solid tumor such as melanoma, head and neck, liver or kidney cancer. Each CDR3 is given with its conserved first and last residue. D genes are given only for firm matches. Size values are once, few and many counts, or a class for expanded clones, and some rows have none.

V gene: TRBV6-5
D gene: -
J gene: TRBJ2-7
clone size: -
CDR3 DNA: TGTGCCAGCAGTTTAAGAAAAGGACCCTACGAGCAGTACTTC
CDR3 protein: CASSLRKGPYEQYF

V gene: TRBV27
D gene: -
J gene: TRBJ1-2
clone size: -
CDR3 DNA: TGTGCCAGCAGTTCCAGGTCCGACTATGGCTACACCTTC
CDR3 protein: CASSSRSDYGYTF

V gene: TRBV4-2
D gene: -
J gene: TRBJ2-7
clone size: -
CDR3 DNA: TGTGCCAGCAGCCCAAGCCTTTGGGGACACGACGAGCAGTACTTC
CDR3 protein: CASSPSLWGHDEQYF

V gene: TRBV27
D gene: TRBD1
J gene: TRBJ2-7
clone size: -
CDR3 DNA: TGTGCCAGCAGTCCTGGGACAGGGGCACCCTACGAGCAGTACTTC
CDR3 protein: CASSPGTGAPYEQYF

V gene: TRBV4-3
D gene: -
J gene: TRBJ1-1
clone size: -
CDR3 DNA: TGCGCCAGCAGCCAAGCGCAGCCAGGGTCCACTGAAGCTTTCTTT
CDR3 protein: CASSQAQPGSTEAFF

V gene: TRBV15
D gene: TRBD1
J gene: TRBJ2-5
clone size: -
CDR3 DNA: TGTGCCACCAGCCCAACGTACCGGACAGGGGAACAAGAGACCCAGTACTTC
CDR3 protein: CATSPTYRTGEQETQYF

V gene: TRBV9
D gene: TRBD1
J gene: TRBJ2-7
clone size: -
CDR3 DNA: TGTGCCAGCAGCTTTACAGGGGCTTTTATCGGCGAGCAGTACTTC
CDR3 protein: CASSFTGAFIGEQYF

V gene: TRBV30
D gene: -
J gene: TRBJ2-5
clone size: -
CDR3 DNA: TGTGCCTGGAGTGACCAATCAGGCATCCAAGAGACCCAGTACTTC
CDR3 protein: CAWSDQSGIQETQYF

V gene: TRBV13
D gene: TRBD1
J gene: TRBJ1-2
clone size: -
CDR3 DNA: TGTGCCAGCAGCTTAAGCGGACAGGGGGGCTACACCTTC
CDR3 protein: CASSLSGQGGYTF

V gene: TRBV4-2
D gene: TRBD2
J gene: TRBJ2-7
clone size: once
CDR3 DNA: TGTGCCAGCAGCCAGGGACCGGGACTAGGGGCCTACGAGCAGTACTTC
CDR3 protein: CASSQGPGLGAYEQYF

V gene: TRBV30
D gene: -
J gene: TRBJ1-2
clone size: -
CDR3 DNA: TGTGCCTGGATGTCTCTTGTTGATAACTATGGCTACACCTTC
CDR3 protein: CAWMSLVDNYGYTF

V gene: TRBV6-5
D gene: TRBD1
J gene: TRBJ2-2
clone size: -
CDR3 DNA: TGTGCCAGCAGCCTAACAGGGGTCCCCGGGGAGCTGTTTTTT
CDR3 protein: CASSLTGVPGELFF

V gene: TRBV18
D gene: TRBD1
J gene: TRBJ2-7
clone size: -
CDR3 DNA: TGTGCCAGCGCGACAGGGGGGGCCCACGAGCAGTACTTC
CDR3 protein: CASATGGAHEQYF

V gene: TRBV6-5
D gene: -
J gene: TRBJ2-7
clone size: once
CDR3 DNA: TGTGCCAGCACCCACTACGAGCAGTACTTC
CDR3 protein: CASTHYEQYF

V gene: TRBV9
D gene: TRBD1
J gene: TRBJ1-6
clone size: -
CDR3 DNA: TGTGCCAGCAGCACGGGGACAGGGGGGAATTCACCCCTCCACTTT
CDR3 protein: CASSTGTGGNSPLHF

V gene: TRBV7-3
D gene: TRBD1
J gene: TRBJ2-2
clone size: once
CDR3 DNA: TGTGCCAGCAGCTCGGGACAGGCTGGCACCGGGGAGCTGTTTTTT
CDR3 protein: CASSSGQAGTGELFF

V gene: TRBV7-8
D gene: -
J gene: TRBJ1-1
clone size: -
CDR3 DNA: TGTGCCAGCAGCTTCTCCGGGAACACTGAAGCTTTCTTT
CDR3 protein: CASSFSGNTEAFF

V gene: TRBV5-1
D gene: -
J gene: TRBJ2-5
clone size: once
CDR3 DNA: TGCGCCAGCAGCTTTTACAGGGAAGAGACCCAGTACTTC
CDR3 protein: CASSFYREETQYF

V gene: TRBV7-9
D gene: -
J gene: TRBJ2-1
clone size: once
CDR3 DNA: TGTGCCAGCAGCAACGGACTAAACAATGAGCAGTTCTTC
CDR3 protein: CASSNGLNNEQFF

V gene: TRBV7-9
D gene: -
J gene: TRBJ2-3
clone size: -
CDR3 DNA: TGTGCCAGCAGCCCCGACCGACTCACGCAGTATTTT
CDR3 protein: CASSPDRLTQYF

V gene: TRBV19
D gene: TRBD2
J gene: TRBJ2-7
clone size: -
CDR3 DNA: TGTGCCAGTAGGGCCGGGACTAGCGCCGGCGAGCAGTACTTC
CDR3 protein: CASRAGTSAGEQYF

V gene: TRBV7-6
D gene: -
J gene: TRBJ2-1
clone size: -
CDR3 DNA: TGTGCCAGCAGCCCGAGTGGAGCGGGTCCCTACAATGAGCAGTTCTTC
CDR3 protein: CASSPSGAGPYNEQFF

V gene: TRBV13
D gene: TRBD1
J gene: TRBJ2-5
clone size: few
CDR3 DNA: TGTGCCAGCGCCGACAGGGGGGAAGAGACCCAGTACTTC
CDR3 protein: CASADRGEETQYF

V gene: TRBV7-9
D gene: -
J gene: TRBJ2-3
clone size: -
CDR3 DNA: TGTGCCAGCAGCCTAGACCCCCAGGATACGCAGTATTTT
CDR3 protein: CASSLDPQDTQYF

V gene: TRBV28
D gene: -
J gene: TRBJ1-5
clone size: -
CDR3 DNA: TGTGCCAGCAGTTTATACGGGGGGCTGCTGAGTCAGCCCCAGCATTTT
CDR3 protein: CASSLYGGLLSQPQHF

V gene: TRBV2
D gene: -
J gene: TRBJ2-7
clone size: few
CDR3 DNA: TGTGCCAGCAGGACAAGACTAGGGTCCGACTACGAGCAGTACTTC
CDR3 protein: CASRTRLGSDYEQYF

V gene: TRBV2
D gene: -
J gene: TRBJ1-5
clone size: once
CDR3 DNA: TGTGCCAGCTCGAATAGCAATCAGCCCCAGCATTTT
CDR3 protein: CASSNSNQPQHF

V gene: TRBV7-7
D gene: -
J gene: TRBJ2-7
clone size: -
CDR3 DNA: TGTGCTAGCAGCTTTACGGACAACTACGAGCAGTACTTC
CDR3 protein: CASSFTDNYEQYF

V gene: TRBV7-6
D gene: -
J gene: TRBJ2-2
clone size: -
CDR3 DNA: TGTGCCAGCAGCTTAGCTGGACGGGAGCTGTTTTTT
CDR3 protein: CASSLAGRELFF

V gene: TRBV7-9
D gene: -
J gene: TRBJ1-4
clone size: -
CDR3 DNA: TGTGCCAGCAGACAGGACAGCGCTAATGAAAAACTGTTTTTT
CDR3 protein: CASRQDSANEKLFF

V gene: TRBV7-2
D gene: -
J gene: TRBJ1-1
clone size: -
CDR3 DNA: TGTGCCAGCAGCCCTACGATAACGGGGGTCACTGAAGCTTTCTTT
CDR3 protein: CASSPTITGVTEAFF

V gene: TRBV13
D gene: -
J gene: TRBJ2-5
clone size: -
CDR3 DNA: TGTGCCAGCAGCTTAGTCGAGGCAGAGACCCAGTACTTC
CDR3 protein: CASSLVEAETQYF

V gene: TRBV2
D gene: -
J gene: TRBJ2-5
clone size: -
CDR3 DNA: TGTGCCAGCAGTGTTCAGCGAGGAGGGGGAGAGACCCAGTACTTC
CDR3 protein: CASSVQRGGGETQYF

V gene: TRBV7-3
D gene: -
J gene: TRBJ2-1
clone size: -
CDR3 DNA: TGTGCCAGCAGCTTAGGGGAGGCCTCCTACAATGAGCAGTTCTTC
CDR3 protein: CASSLGEASYNEQFF

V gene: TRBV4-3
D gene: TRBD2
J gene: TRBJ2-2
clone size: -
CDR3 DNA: TGCGCCAGCAGCCCTACCATGGTAGCGGGAGTTCGAAACACCGGGGAGCTGTTTTTT
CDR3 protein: CASSPTMVAGVRNTGELFF

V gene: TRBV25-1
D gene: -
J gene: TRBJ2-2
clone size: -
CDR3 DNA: TGTGCCAGCAGTGTACTCCTCTCCGCGAACACCGGGGAGCTGTTTTTT
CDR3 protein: CASSVLLSANTGELFF

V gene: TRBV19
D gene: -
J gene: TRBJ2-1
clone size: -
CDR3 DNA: TGTGCCAGTACACCTTTGGGCTTCGTCTACAATGAGCAGTTCTTC
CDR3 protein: CASTPLGFVYNEQFF

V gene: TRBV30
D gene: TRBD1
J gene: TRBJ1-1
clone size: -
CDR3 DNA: TGTGCCTGGAGTGTACAGGGGACTGAAGCTTTCTTT
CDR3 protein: CAWSVQGTEAFF

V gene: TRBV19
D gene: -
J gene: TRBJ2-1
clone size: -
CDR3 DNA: TGTGCCACTGGACTTGAGCAGTTCTTC
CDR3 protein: CATGLEQFF

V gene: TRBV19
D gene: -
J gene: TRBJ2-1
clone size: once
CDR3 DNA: TGTGCCAGTAGTACGGGTAGCTCCTACAATGAGCAGTTCTTC
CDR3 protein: CASSTGSSYNEQFF

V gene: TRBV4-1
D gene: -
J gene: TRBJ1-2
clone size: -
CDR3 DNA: TGCGCCAGCAGCCGAAGGGAGGTCTTATATGGCTACACCTTC
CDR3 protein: CASSRREVLYGYTF

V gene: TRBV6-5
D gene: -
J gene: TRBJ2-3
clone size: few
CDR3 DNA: TGTGCCAGCAGTCCTTCCTGGCCAGATACGCAGTATTTT
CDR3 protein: CASSPSWPDTQYF

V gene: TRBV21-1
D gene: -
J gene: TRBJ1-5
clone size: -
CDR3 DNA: TGTGCCAGCAGCAAAGAGGGACATAATAGCAATCAGCCCCAGCATTTT
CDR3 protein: CASSKEGHNSNQPQHF

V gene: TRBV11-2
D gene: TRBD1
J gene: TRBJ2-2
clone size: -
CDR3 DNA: TGTGCCAGCAGCTGGGGGACAGAGAACACCGGGGAGCTGTTTTTT
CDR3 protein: CASSWGTENTGELFF

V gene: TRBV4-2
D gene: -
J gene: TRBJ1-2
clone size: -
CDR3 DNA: TGTGCCAGCAGCCAAAAGGGGAATGACTATGGCTACACCTTC
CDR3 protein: CASSQKGNDYGYTF

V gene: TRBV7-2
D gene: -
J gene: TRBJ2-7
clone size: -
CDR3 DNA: TGTGCCAGCAGCTTAGAGGGGACCGACTACGAGCAGTACTTC
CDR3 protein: CASSLEGTDYEQYF

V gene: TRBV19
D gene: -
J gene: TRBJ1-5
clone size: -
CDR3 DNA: TGTGCCAGTAGTATAAACCCCTGGGGCAATCAGCCCCAGCATTTT
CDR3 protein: CASSINPWGNQPQHF

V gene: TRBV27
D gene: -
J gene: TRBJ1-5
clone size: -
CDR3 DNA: TGTGCCAGCAGTTTAGCCCCCACTCAGCCCCAGCATTTT
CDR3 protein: CASSLAPTQPQHF

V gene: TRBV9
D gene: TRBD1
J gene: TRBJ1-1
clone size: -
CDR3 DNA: TGTGCCAGCAGCGTTTCCGGGACAGGGCTTGGGGTGAACACTGAAGCTTTCTTT
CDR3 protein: CASSVSGTGLGVNTEAFF

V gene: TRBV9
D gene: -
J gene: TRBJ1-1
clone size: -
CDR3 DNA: TGTGCCAGCAGCGTAGCCCCGGTCCAGAGCGAGAACACTGAAGCTTTCTTT
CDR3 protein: CASSVAPVQSENTEAFF

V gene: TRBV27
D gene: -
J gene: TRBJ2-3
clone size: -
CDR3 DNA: TGTGCCTCCGCAATAGTCGATACGCAGTATTTT
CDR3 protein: CASAIVDTQYF

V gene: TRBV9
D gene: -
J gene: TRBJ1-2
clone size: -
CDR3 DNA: TGTGCCAGCAGCCCGACGGACAGCTATGGCTACACCTTC
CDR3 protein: CASSPTDSYGYTF